The clone carrying this T cell receptor (beta chain) has ten or more counts. Its antigen is currently unknown. Semi-nested PCR with Nested Universal Primer A followed constant-region reverse priming of full-length variable regions. TCRdb reprocessed the 5' RACE reads via MiXCR and lists one record per CDR3 protein. This sample has 50,000 to 65,000 distinct CDR3 sequences; less than 25% occur once, and the top ten carry 3.2%. Treg sorting used a CD4+CD25+CD127-/low gate. V was pared by 2 bases and J by 6 bases, with 14 bases between. The CDR3 has 15 residues. Germline-derived CDR1 and CDR2 are LGHNA and YNFKEQ. Study-wide results and caveats: Tumor Tregs overlapped most with tumor, then blood, naive CD4+ cells. Tumor memory CD4+ T cell TCR gene usage clustered with blood and lymph node memory CD4+ cells and lymph node naive CD4+ cells.

The sequencing sample was made of tumor-infiltrating Tregs sorted from the breast tumor. V gene TRBV4-2 combines with J gene TRBJ1-5; D unresolved. The clonotype comes from a female donor with breast cancer. DNA for the CDR3: TGTGCCAGCAGCCAAACTCCGGGTGAGGTTCAGCCCCAGCATTTT. Its protein is CASSQTPGEVQPQHF.